The T cell receptor beta chain described here comes from a study of technical replicates of blood from a few donors. The data were produced by immunoSEQ multiplex PCR, yet TCRdb's version contains in-frame clones alone and is incomplete. The sample contains over 55,000 clones, around nine tenths of which appear only once. CDR1 is KGHSH and CDR2 is LQKENI in the germline V gene. V lost 3 bases and J lost 6, with 17 bases in between. This CDR3 comprises 15 residues. The rearrangement uses TRBV18 and TRBJ1-2, with a possible D match to TRBD1 (6 bases). This receptor was identified in a human donor in good health. Some clones in this sample may be carry-over from other donors' samples. The specimen sequenced was PBMCs. CDR3 nucleotides: TGTGCCAGCTCACCTGAAACCGGGACAAAGGATGGCTACACCTTC. The encoded protein is CASSPETGTKDGYTF.